Below are 28 T cell receptor beta chains sequenced from a single sample in a study of T cells in localized non-small cell lung cancer. Assay: immunoSEQ multiplex PCR; the TCRdb copy retains only in-frame clones and omits some. This table has roughly 35,000 clones, 92% appearing once. The input for sequencing was peripheral blood, taken before any cancer treatment. The receptors were sampled from a female donor older than 55 with stage I lung adenocarcinoma.

The chain employs TRBV5-1 and TRBJ2-5; maybe TRBD2 (6 bases). Looked up from germline, CDR1 is SGHRS and CDR2 is YFSETQ. Trimming took 3 bases from V and 5 from J, leaving 17 bases between them. The CDR3 totals 15 residues. The CDR3 loop is CASSSLPTRRETQYF. DNA for the CDR3: TGCGCCAGCAGCTCCCTACCGACTAGGCGGGAGACCCAGTACTTC.

The chain joins TRBV9 to TRBJ1-6; perhaps TRBD1 as D (5 bases). Germline lookup yields CDR1 SGDLS and CDR2 YYNGEE. Trimming left V 0 bases short and J 8 bases short, with 9 bases between. The CDR3 consists of 14 residues. The CDR3 here is CASSVVPGDSPLHF. The CDR3 region has the DNA TGTGCCAGCAGCGTAGTGCCGGGGGATTCACCCCTCCACTTT.

This chain uses TRBV19 with TRBJ2-2; TRBD1 matches at 7 bases. V lost 7 bases, J lost 7 bases, and 9 bases stayed unmatched. The CDR3 contains 14 residues. The V gene's germline CDR1 is LNHDA and CDR2 SQIVND (reference sequence). In DNA, the CDR3 is TGTGCCAGTATTAAAGACAGGGACCTCGGGGAGCTGTTTTTT. It translates to CASIKDRDLGELFF.

This chain links TRBV5-5 with TRBJ2-7; TRBD1 might be the D (6 bases). V lost 4 bases to trimming and J lost 0 bases, with 11 bases between them. The germline V gene has CDR1 SGHKS and CDR2 YYEKEE (reference sequence). The CDR3 sequence is 14 residues long. CDR3 protein: CASSPWTDSYEQYF. The CDR3 nucleotides are TGTGCCAGCAGCCCCTGGACAGACTCCTACGAGCAGTACTTC.

The gene calls are TRBV5-4 and TRBJ2-5; D gene unclear. The germline V gene has CDR1 SGHNT and CDR2 YYREEE (reference sequence). The CDR3 spans 12 residues. The V and J ends lost 0 bases and 5 bases respectively, with 5 bases between them. CDR3 DNA: TGTGCCAGCAGCTTGGTTGGGGAGACCCAGTACTTC. Residues: CASSLVGETQYF. Complete variable domain (other parts from reference TRBV5-4 and TRBJ2-5): ETGVTQSPTHLIKTRGQQVTLRCSSQSGHNTVSWYQQALGQGPQFIFQYYREEENGRGNFPPRFSGLQFPNYSSELNVNALELDDSALYLCASSLVGETQYFGPGTRLLVL.

V gene TRBV11-3 combines with J gene TRBJ2-3; 8 positions agree with TRBD2. V dropped 2 bases and J dropped 6; count of bases not matched to a gene: 7. CDR3 length: 15 amino acids. CDR1 SGHNT and CDR2 YENEEA come from the germline V gene. CDR3 region: CASSLTAGGGDTQYF. As DNA, the CDR3 is TGTGCCAGCAGCTTAACTGCGGGGGGAGGCGATACGCAGTATTTT.

V is TRBV6-5 and J is TRBJ1-5; 7 positions agree with TRBD1. Germline V gives CDR1 MNHEY, CDR2 SVGAGI. There are 14 residues in the CDR3. The ends lost 6 bases at V and 1 base at J; junction bases unmatched: 3. CDR3 sequence reads: CASRPDRSNQPQHF. The CDR3 DNA follows: TGTGCCAGCAGACCGGACAGGAGCAATCAGCCCCAGCATTTT.

This rearrangement joins TRBV29-1 to TRBJ2-5, with 7 positions matching TRBD1. CDR1 is SQVTM and CDR2 is ANQGSEA in the germline V gene. V lost 6 bases and J lost 5; bases outside the gene matches: 6. The CDR3 runs 12 residues. The CDR3 is CSVERTGETQYF. CDR3 coding DNA: TGCAGCGTCGAAAGGACAGGCGAGACCCAGTACTTC.

CDR3 nucleotide sequence: TGCAGCGTTGGACCCGGAGGAGATCAGCCCCAGCATTTT. Translated: CSVGPGGDQPQHF. V usage is TRBV29-1 and J usage is TRBJ1-5; D is unclear. The V gene lost 4 bases and the J gene lost 5 bases, with 12 bases spanning the gap. There are 13 residues in the CDR3. Germline values: CDR1 SQVTM, CDR2 ANQGSEA. The variable domain in full, completed from reference TRBV29-1 and TRBJ1-5, reads SAVISQKPSRDICQRGTSLTIQCQVDSQVTMMFWYRQQPGQSLTLIATANQGSEATYESGFVIDKFPISRPNLTFSTLTVSNMSPEDSSIYLCSVGPGGDQPQHFGDGTRLSIL.

The genes are TRBV7-9 and TRBJ1-1, with D unclear. Germline CDR1 and CDR2: SEHNR and FQNEAQ (reference sequence). The germline V and J ends were trimmed by 3 bases and 3 bases, with 8 bases remaining between them. The CDR3 consists of 13 residues. CDR3 residues: CASSFTAYTEAFF. In nucleotides, the CDR3 is TGTGCCAGCAGCTTTACAGCCTACACTGAAGCTTTCTTT.

This sequence joins TRBV5-1 and TRBJ2-3; the match to TRBD1 covers 8 bases. This CDR3 region has 15 residues. Unmatched junction bases numbered 8, after V lost 0 bases and J lost 8 bases. The V gene's germline CDR1 is SGHRS and CDR2 YFSETQ. The CDR3 region is CASSLVGGQAGTQYF. The CDR3 DNA is TGCGCCAGCAGCTTGGTAGGGGGACAGGCGGGTACGCAGTATTTT.

The chain is built from TRBV5-8 and TRBJ2-3; D is unclear. Trimming removed 2 bases at V and 2 bases at J, with 6 bases between. The length of the CDR3 is 13 residues. Germline V lookup: CDR1 SGHTS, CDR2 YDEGEE. The CDR3 protein is CASSLTHTDTQYF. The CDR3 DNA is TGTGCCAGCAGCTTAACTCACACAGATACGCAGTATTTT.

This clone was counted a single time. J is TRBJ1-1 and V is TRBV30, with 7 positions matching TRBD1. V dropped 0 bases and J dropped 10; count of bases not matched to a gene: 8. CDR3 length: 13 amino acids. Per the germline V gene, CDR1 is GTSNPN and CDR2 is SVGIG (reference sequence). CDR3 amino acids: CAWSVGTARVAFF. CDR3 nucleotide sequence: TGTGCCTGGAGTGTCGGGACAGCGAGGGTAGCTTTCTTT.

V and J are TRBV6-1 and TRBJ1-1; no firm D call. Germline CDR1 and CDR2: MNHNS and SASEGT. The V and J ends lost 6 bases and 2 bases respectively, with 4 bases between them. This CDR3 comprises 11 residues. In nucleotides, the CDR3 is TGTGCCAGCAGGATCAACACTGAAGCTTTCTTT. It translates to CASRINTEAFF.

The chain joins TRBV11-2 to TRBJ2-5; 10 nucleotides match TRBD2. The junction had 3 bases not matched to a gene; V was cut back by 5 bases and J by 3 bases. CDR1 and CDR2 from the germline V gene are SGHAT and FQNNGV. The CDR3 runs to 14 residues. The CDR3, as DNA: TGTGCCAGCAGCGCCAGCGGGGGGGAAGAGACCCAGTACTTC. This encodes CASSASGGEETQYF.

This chain links TRBV7-2 with TRBJ2-7; a weak D match, TRBD2 (5 bases). Germline V gives CDR1 SGHTA, CDR2 FQGNSA. Trimming pared 5 bases from V and 2 bases from J, leaving 16 bases between. CDR3 size: 15 residues. CDR3: CASSHEGYPTYEQYF. Here the CDR3 DNA reads TGTGCCAGCAGCCACGAGGGTTACCCTACCTACGAGCAGTACTTC.

This chain connects TRBV7-9 to TRBJ1-5; weak D call: TRBD1 (6 bases). This CDR3 is 14 amino acids long. The ends were cut back, 5 bases at V and 6 bases at J, with 14 bases in the middle. The germline V gene has CDR1 SEHNR and CDR2 FQNEAQ (reference sequence). The CDR3 here is CASSVGGAVQPQHF. CDR3 nucleotides: TGTGCCAGCAGCGTGGGGGGCGCGGTTCAGCCCCAGCATTTT.

The chain uses TRBV30 and TRBJ1-6; 9 nucleotides line up with TRBD1. Germline-derived CDR1 and CDR2 are GTSNPN and SVGIG (reference sequence). The CDR3 is made up of 15 amino acids. V lost 5 bases, J lost 6 bases, and 8 bases stayed unmatched. DNA for the CDR3: TGTGCCTGGGGTCCCGGGACAGGGCCTAATTCACCCCTCCACTTT. This sequence encodes CAWGPGTGPNSPLHF.

The chain recombines TRBV6-1 with TRBJ1-4; 7 bases are a match to TRBD1. Germline loops: CDR1 MNHNS, CDR2 SASEGT. With V trimmed by 4 bases and J by 7 bases, 6 bases remained unmatched. The CDR3 spans 14 residues. CDR3 coding DNA: TGTGCCAGCAGTGGGACAGGTACTTTTGAAAAACTGTTTTTT. Amino acids: CASSGTGTFEKLFF.

The V call is TRBV7-9, the J call TRBJ2-3; the match to TRBD2 covers 13 bases. The CDR3 consists of 16 residues. Per the germline V gene, CDR1 is SEHNR and CDR2 is FQNEAQ (reference sequence). The V segment lost 5 bases and the J segment 5 bases; nucleotides outside the gene matches: 7. CDR3 protein: CASSRGLAGEKDTQYF. Here the CDR3 DNA reads TGTGCCAGCAGCAGAGGACTAGCGGGGGAGAAAGATACGCAGTATTTT.

This sequence joins TRBV1 and TRBJ2-7; TRBD2, the D gene given by the table, was not confirmed from the DNA. TRBV1 is a documented pseudogene. There are 19 residues in the CDR3. Written as DNA, the CDR3 is TGCACCAGCGGTGGCCCTACCCAGTTATACGCCCATAGCCCCTACGAGCAGTACTTC. Translating it yields CTSGGPTQLYAHSPYEQYF.

This chain connects TRBV5-6 to TRBJ1-2, with D perhaps matching TRBD1 (5 bases). The germline gives CDR1 SGHDT, CDR2 YYEEEE. CDR3 length: 15 residues. With 0 bases removed from V and 2 bases from J, the gap between germline ends came to 11 bases. CDR3 in DNA: TGTGCCAGCAGCTTGGCCAGGGCAATGAACTATGGCTACACCTTC. This gives the protein CASSLARAMNYGYTF.

The rearrangement uses TRBV7-2 and TRBJ1-5; D is unresolved. CDR3 length equals 13 residues. The V end lost 0 bases, the J end lost 4 bases, and 4 bases lay between the germline ends. The germline V gene encodes CDR1 SGHTA and CDR2 FQGNSA. This CDR3 reads CASSLARNQPQHF. For the CDR3, the DNA is TGTGCCAGCAGCTTAGCCCGGAATCAGCCCCAGCATTTT.

The chain carries TRBV6-5 and TRBJ1-3, with unresolved D. Per the germline V gene, CDR1 is MNHEY and CDR2 is SVGAGI. This CDR3 region has 14 residues. Trimming pared 7 bases from V and 0 bases from J, leaving 10 bases between. The CDR3 region has the DNA TGTGCCAGCACCACAGTCAACTCTGGAAACACCATATATTTT. The encoded protein is CASTTVNSGNTIYF.

The chain uses TRBV29-1 and TRBJ1-1, with 7 bases aligning to TRBD1. The CDR3 runs 12 residues. Trimming cost V 5 bases and J 3 bases; bases outside gene matches: 3. Germline V gene sequence: CDR1 SQVTM, CDR2 ANQGSEA. CDR3 DNA: TGCAGCGTTCGGGACAGCGACACTGAAGCTTTCTTT. Its translation: CSVRDSDTEAFF.

The chain combines TRBV5-1 with TRBJ2-5; 7 bases match TRBD2. Germline V CDR1 and CDR2: SGHRS, YFSETQ. Unmatched junction bases numbered 10, after V lost 1 base and J lost 7 bases. The CDR3 is 15 residues long. The CDR3 DNA is TGCGCCAGCAGCTTGTCTGGACTAGGGGTCGGGACCCAGTACTTC. The encoded protein is CASSLSGLGVGTQYF.

This clone occurred once. This sequence joins TRBV9 and TRBJ1-1; the D gene is possibly TRBD1 (5 bases). The germline CDR1 and CDR2 sequences are SGDLS and YYNGEE. V was trimmed by 3 bases and J by 0 bases, leaving 9 bases between them. The length of the CDR3 is 14 residues. This CDR3 reads CASSATALNTEAFF. CDR3 DNA: TGTGCCAGCAGCGCGACAGCCCTGAACACTGAAGCTTTCTTT.

The V gene is TRBV6-5, the J gene TRBJ2-5; 7 nucleotides line up with TRBD2. Germline-derived CDR1 and CDR2 are MNHEY and SVGAGI. V gave up 5 bases and J gave up 3 bases; unmatched junction bases: 6. The CDR3 totals 14 residues. The CDR3 bases are TGTGCCAGCAGTCCGACTAGCACTAAAGAGACCCAGTACTTC. It yields the protein CASSPTSTKETQYF.